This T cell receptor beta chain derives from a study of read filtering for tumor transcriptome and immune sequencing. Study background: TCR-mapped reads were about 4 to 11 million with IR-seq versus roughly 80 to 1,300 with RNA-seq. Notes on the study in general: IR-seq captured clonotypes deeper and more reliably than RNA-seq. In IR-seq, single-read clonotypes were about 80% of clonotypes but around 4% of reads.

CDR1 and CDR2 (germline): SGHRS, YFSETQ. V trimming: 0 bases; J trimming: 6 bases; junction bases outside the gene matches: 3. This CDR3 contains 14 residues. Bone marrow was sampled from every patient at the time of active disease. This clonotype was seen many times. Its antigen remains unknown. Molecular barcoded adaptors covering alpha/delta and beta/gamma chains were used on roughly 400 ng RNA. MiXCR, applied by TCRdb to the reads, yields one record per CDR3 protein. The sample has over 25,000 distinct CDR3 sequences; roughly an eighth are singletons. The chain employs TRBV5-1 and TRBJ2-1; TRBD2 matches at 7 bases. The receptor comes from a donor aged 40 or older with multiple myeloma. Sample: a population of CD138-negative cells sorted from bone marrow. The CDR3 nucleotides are TGCGCCAGCAGCTTGGCATGGGGGGGCAATGAGCAGTTCTTC. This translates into CASSLAWGGNEQFF.